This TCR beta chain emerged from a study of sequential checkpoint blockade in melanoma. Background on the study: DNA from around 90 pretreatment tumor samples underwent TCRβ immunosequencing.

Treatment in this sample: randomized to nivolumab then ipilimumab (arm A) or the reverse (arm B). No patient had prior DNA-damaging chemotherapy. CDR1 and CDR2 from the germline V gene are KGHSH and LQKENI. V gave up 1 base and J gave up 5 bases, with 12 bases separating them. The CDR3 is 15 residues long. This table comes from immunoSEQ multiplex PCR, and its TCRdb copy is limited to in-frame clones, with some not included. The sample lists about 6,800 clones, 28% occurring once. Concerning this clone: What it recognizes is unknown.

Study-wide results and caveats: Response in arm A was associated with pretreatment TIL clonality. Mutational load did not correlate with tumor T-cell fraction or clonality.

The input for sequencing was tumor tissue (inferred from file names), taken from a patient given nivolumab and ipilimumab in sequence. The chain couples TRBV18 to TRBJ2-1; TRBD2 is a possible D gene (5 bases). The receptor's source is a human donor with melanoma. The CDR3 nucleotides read TGTGCCAGCTCACCACAAGGGAGTCTCCACAATGAGCAGTTCTTC. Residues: CASSPQGSLHNEQFF.